This T cell receptor (beta chain) originates from a study of blood T cell repertoires in COVID-19. Study-level background: Specimens from acute and convalescent COVID-19 originated in the United States, Italy and Spain. T cells, B-cell-depleted T cells, or PBMCs supplied cDNA or gDNA.

Some clones are missing from TCRdb's copy, which holds only in-frame ones; the method was immunoSEQ multiplex PCR. The sample includes about 210,000 clones, around 81% of them seen just once. Seattle participants joined during active infection and were tracked over time. Germline V gene data show CDR1 as LGHDT and CDR2 as YNNKEL (reference sequence). The V and J ends lost 2 bases and 8 bases, in that order; junction bases with no gene match: 9. The CDR3 sequence is 15 residues long. This clone has more than one count but fewer than ten. The sequencing sample was made of peripheral blood. The rearrangement links TRBV3-1 (or the pseudogene TRBV3-2) to TRBJ1-2; 9 bases match TRBD1. This clonotype was sampled from a man aged 55-75 years with COVID-19, enrolled during active disease. The CDR3 DNA is TGTGCCAGCAGCCAAAACCCGGGGACAGGGCAAGGCTACACCTTC. This sequence encodes CASSQNPGTGQGYTF.